The clone carrying this T cell receptor beta chain came up many times. Its antigen is unknown. Healthy Caucasian individuals from Russia aged roughly 6 to 90 served as donors. This specimen belongs to a study of blood T cells in healthy people across ages. Study-wide results and limits: Long-lived donors had more naive CD4+ cells and higher diversity than aged donors. Per million T cells, the diversity of TCR beta decreased roughly linearly as age advanced.

Alongside a J-beta primer mix, a sample-barcoded 5' primer served in a second PCR lasting about 7 to 11 cycles. Each cDNA molecule received a tag from a template-switch adaptor that had 12 random nucleotides. TCRdb re-called the 5' RACE reads with MiXCR, one entry per CDR3 protein. Of around 650,000 distinct CDR3 sequences detected, approximately 29% appear once; the ten largest clones hold roughly 14%. The ends were cut back, 4 bases at V and 7 bases at J, with 18 bases in the middle. CDR3 size: 15 residues. Per germline, CDR1 SGHDT and CDR2 YYEEEE. The chain uses TRBV5-6 and TRBJ2-1; either TRBD1 or TRBD2 may fit D (5 bases each). This clonotype was obtained from an elderly woman in good health. Material for sequencing was blood. The CDR3: CASSPRRRWGNEQFF. The CDR3 DNA reads as TGTGCCAGCAGCCCCCGGAGACGGTGGGGGAATGAGCAGTTCTTC.